This T cell receptor (beta chain) was captured in a study of OX40 agonist ivuxolimab in advanced cancers. On the study more broadly: Prior anti-PD-1, anti-PD-L1 or anti-CTLA-4 therapy was allowed; over 30% had some. Three patients responded partially, comprising one with hepatocellular carcinoma and two with cutaneous melanoma.

CDR1 and CDR2 (germline): SGHNT, YYREEE (reference sequence). V lost 0 bases, J lost 5 bases, and 8 bases lay in between. The CDR3 is 13 residues long. The table came from immunoSEQ multiplex PCR; TCRdb's copy has only in-frame clones and leaves some out. The sample has about 44,000 clones, approximately 83% seen once. General study findings and limits: The investigators did not determine what antigen specificity the expanded peripheral T cells had.

Notes on this clone: The antigen is undetermined.

The source of this sequence is an adult with an advanced solid tumor such as melanoma, head and neck, liver or kidney cancer. The sequencing used CD4+ or CD8+ T cells sorted from blood, collected in a trial of the OX40 agonist ivuxolimab. The J gene is TRBJ1-1, the V gene TRBV5-4; no definite D call. The CDR3 is CASSLAGPTEAFF. The CDR3 nucleotides are TGTGCCAGCAGCTTGGCAGGACCGACTGAAGCTTTCTTT.